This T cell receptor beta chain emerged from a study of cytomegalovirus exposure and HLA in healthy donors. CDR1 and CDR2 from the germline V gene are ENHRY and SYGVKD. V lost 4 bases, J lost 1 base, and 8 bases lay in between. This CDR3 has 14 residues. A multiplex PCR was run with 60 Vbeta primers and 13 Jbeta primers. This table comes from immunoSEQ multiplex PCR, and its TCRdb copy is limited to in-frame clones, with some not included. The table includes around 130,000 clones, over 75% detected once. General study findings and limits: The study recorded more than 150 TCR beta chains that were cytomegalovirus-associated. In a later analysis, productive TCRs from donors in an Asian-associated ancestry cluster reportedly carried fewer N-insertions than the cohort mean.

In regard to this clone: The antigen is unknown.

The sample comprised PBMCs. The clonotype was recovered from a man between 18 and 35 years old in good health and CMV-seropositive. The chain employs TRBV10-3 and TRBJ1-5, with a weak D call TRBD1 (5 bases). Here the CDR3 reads CAISGQGSNQPQHF. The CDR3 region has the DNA TGTGCCATCAGTGGGCAGGGAAGCAATCAGCCCCAGCATTTT.